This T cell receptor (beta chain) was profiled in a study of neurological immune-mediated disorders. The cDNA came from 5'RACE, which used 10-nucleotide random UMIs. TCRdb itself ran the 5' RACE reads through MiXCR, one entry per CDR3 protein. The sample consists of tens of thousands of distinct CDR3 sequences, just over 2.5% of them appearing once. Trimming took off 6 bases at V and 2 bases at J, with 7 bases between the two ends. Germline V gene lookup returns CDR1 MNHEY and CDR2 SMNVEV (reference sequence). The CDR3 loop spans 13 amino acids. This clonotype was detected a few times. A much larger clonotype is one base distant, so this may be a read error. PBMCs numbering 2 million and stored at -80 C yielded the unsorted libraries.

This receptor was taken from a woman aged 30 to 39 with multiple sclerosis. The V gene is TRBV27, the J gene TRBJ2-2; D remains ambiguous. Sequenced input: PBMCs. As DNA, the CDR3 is TGTGCCAGCAGGCTCAAAAACACCGGGGAGCTGTTTTTT. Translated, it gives CASRLKNTGELFF.